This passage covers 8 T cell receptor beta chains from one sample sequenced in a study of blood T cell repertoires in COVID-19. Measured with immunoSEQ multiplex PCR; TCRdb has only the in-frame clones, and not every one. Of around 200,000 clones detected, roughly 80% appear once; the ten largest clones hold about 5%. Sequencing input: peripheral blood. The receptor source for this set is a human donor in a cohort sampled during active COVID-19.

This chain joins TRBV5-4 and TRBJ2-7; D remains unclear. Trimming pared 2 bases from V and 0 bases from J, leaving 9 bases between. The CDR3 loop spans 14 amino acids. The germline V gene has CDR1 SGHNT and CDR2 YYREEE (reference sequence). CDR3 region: CASSLSLGSYEQYF. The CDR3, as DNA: TGTGCCAGCAGCTTAAGCCTTGGCTCCTACGAGCAGTACTTC. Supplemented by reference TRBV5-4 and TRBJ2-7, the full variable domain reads ETGVTQSPTHLIKTRGQQVTLRCSSQSGHNTVSWYQQALGQGPQFIFQYYREEENGRGNFPPRFSGLQFPNYSSELNVNALELDDSALYLCASSLSLGSYEQYFGPGTRLTVT.

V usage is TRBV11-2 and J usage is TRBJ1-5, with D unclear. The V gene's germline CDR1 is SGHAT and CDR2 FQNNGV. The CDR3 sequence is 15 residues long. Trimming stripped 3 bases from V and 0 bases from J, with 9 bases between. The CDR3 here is CASSFGADSNQPQHF. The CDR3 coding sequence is TGTGCCAGCAGCTTCGGTGCGGATAGCAATCAGCCCCAGCATTTT.

The DNA for the CDR3 is TGTGCCAGCTCACCAAATGCATGGACAGGGGGCCGCTATGGCTACACCTTC. Its protein product is CASSPNAWTGGRYGYTF. The chain recombines TRBV18 with TRBJ1-2; 11 nucleotides match TRBD1. CDR1 and CDR2 (germline): KGHSH, LQKENI. CDR3 size: 17 residues. Trimming cost V 2 bases and J 4 bases; bases outside gene matches: 9.

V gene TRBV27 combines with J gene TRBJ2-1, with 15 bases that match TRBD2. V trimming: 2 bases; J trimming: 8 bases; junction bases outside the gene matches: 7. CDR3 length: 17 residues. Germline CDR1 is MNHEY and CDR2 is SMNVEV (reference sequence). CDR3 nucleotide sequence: TGTGCCAGCAGTTTACAGGGACTAGCGGGAGGTACCCATGAGCAGTTCTTC. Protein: CASSLQGLAGGTHEQFF.

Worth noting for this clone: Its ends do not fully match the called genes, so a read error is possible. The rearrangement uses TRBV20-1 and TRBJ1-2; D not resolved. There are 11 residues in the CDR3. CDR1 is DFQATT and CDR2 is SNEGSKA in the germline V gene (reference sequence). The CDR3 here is CSARATLLHYF. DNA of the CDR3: TGCAGTGCTAGAGCGACTTTATTGCACTACTTC.

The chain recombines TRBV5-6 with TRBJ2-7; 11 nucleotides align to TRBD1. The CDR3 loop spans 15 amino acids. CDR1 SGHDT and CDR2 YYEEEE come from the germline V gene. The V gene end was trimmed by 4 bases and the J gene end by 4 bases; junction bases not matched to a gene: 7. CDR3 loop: CASSRRDRGVYEQYF. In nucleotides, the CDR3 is TGTGCCAGCAGCCGACGGGACAGGGGGGTGTACGAGCAGTACTTC.

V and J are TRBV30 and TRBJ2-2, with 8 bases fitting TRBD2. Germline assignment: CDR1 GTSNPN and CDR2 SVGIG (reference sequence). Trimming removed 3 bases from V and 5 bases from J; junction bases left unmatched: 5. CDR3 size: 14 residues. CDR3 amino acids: CAWREAGGTGELFF. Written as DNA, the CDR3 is TGTGCCTGGAGGGAGGCGGGAGGAACCGGGGAGCTGTTTTTT.

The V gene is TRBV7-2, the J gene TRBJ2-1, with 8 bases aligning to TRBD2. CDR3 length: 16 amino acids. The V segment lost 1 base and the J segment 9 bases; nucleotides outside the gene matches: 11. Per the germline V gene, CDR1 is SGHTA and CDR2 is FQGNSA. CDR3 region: CASSLVSGSTGGEQFF. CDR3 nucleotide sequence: TGTGCCAGCAGCTTAGTCAGCGGGAGCACCGGGGGTGAGCAGTTCTTC.